The source of this TCR beta chain is a study of radiotherapy plus CTLA-4 blockade in lung cancer. Overall study results and limits: TCR clones of tumor origin grew in blood after radiotherapy plus ipilimumab.

CDR3 size: 15 residues. Trimming pared 1 base from V and 4 bases from J, leaving 14 bases between. CDR1 is SGHVS, CDR2 FNYEAQ, per germline. TCRdb's table, derived via immunoSEQ multiplex PCR, lists solely in-frame clones and lacks some. The data hold approximately 50,000 clones, with approximately 70% observed a single time. A word on this clone: What it recognizes is unknown.

The chain is built from TRBV7-6 and TRBJ2-7; TRBD1 is a possible D gene (5 bases). The starting material was peripheral blood, obtained from a patient treated with radiotherapy plus ipilimumab. The sequence was collected from a human donor with non-small cell lung cancer who had a complete response to radiotherapy plus ipilimumab. DNA for the CDR3: TGTGCCAGCAGCTTAGTAGTAGGGGAAGGTTACGAGCAGTACTTC. Translation gives CASSLVVGEGYEQYF. The full variable domain, completed using reference TRBV7-6 and TRBJ2-7, is GAGVSQSPRYKVTKRGQDVALRCDPISGHVSLYWYRQALGQGPEFLTYFNYEAQQDKSGLPNDRFSAERPEGSISTLTIQRTEQRDSAMYRCASSLVVGEGYEQYFGPGTRLTVT.